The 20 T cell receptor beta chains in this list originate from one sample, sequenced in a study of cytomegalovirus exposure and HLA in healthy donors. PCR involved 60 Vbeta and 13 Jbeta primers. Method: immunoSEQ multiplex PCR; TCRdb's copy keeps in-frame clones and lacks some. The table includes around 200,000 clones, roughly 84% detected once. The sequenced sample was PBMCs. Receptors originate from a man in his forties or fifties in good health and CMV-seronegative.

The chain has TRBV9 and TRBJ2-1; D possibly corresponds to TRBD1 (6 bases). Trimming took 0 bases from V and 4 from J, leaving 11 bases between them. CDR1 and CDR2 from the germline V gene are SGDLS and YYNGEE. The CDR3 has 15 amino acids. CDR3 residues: CASSVEDSLYNEQFF. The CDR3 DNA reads TGTGCCAGCAGCGTAGAGGACAGCCTTTACAATGAGCAGTTCTTC.

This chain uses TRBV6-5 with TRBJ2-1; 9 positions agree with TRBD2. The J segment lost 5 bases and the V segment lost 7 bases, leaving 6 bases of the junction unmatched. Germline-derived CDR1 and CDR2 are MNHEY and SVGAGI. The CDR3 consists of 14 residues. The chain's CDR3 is CASILAGADNEQFF. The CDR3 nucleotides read TGTGCCAGCATTTTAGCGGGAGCGGACAATGAGCAGTTCTTC.

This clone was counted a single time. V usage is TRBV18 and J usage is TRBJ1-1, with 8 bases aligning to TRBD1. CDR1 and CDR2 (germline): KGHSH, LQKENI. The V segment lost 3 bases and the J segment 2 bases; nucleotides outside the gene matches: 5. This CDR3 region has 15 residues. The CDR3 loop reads CASSPSQGVNTEAFF. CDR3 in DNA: TGTGCCAGCTCACCCTCACAGGGGGTTAACACTGAAGCTTTCTTT.

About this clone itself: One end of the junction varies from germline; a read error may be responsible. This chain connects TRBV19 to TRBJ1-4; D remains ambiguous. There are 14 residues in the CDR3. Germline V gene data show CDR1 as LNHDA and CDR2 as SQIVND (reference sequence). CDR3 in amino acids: CASSTPATSEKLFF. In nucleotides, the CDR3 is TGTGCCAGTAGTACACCTGCAACTAGTGAAAAACTGTTTTTT.

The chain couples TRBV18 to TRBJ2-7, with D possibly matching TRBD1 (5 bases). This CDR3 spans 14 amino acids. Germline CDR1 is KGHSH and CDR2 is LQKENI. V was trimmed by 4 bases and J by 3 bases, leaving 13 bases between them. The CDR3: CASSQSRENYEQYF. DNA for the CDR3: TGTGCCAGCTCACAGAGCAGGGAAAACTACGAGCAGTACTTC.

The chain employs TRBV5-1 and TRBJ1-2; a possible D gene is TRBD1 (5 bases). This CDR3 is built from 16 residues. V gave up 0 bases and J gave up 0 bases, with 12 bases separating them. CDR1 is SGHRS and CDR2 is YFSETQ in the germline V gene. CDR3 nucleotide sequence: TGCGCCAGCAGCTTGGGGGGGGACGGCACTAACTATGGCTACACCTTC. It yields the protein CASSLGGDGTNYGYTF.

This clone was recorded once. The DNA for the CDR3 is TGTGCCAGCAGTGGGGATGGAGGACTAGCGGGAGGCTCCTACGAGCAGTACTTC. This gives the protein CASSGDGGLAGGSYEQYF. The chain carries TRBV28 and TRBJ2-7, with TRBD2 matching over 14 bases. V was clipped by 5 bases and J by 0 bases; unmatched bases: 9. The CDR3 is 18 residues long. The germline V gene encodes CDR1 MDHEN and CDR2 SYDVKM.

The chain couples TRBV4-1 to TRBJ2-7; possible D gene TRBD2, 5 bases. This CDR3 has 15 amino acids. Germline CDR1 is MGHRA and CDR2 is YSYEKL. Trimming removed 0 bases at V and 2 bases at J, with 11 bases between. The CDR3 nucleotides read TGCGCCAGCAGCCAAGACCGACTATCCGCCTACGAGCAGTACTTC. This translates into CASSQDRLSAYEQYF.

In DNA form, the CDR3 reads TGTGCCAGCAGTTGGTCCCCGGGACAACCGGACTATAATTCACCCCTCCACTTT. Residues: CASSWSPGQPDYNSPLHF. J is TRBJ1-6 and V is TRBV28; D possibly corresponds to TRBD1 (6 bases). CDR1 MDHEN and CDR2 SYDVKM come from the germline V gene. With 4 bases removed from V and 3 bases from J, the gap between germline ends came to 19 bases. The CDR3 totals 18 residues. The full variable domain, rest sourced from reference TRBV28 and TRBJ1-6, is DVKVTQSSRYLVKRTGEKVFLECVQDMDHENMFWYRQDPGLGLRLIYFSYDVKMKEKGDIPEGYSVSREKKERFSLILESASTNQTSMYLCASSWSPGQPDYNSPLHFGNGTRLTVT.

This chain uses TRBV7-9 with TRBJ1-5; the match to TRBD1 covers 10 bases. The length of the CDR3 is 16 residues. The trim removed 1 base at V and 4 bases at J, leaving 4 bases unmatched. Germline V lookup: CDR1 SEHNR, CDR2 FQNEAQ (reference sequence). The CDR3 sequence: CASSLGQGAANQPQHF. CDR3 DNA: TGTGCCAGCAGCTTAGGACAGGGGGCAGCAAATCAGCCCCAGCATTTT. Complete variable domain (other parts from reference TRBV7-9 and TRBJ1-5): DTGVSQNPRHKITKRGQNVTFRCDPISEHNRLYWYRQTLGQGPEFLTYFQNEAQLEKSRLLSDRFSAERPKGSFSTLEIQRTEQGDSAMYLCASSLGQGAANQPQHFGDGTRLSIL.

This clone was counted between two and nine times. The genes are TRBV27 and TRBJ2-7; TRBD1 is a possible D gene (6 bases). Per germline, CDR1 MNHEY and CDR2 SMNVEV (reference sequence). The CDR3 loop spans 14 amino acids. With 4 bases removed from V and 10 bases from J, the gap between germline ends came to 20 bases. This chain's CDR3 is CASSYPGTRGKQYF. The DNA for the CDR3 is TGTGCCAGCAGTTACCCCGGGACGAGGGGGAAACAGTACTTC.

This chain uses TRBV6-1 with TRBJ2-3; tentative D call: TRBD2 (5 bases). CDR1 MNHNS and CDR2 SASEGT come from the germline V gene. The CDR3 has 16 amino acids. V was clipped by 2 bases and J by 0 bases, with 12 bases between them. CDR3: CASSERRATSTDTQYF. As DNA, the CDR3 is TGTGCCAGCAGTGAAAGGCGGGCGACTAGCACAGATACGCAGTATTTT.

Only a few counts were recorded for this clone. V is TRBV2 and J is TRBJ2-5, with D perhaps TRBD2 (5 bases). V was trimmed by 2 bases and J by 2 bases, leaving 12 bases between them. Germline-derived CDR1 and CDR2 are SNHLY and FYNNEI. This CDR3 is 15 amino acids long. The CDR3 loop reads CASSETGMTQETQYF. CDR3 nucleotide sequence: TGTGCCAGCAGTGAAACCGGGATGACGCAAGAGACCCAGTACTTC.

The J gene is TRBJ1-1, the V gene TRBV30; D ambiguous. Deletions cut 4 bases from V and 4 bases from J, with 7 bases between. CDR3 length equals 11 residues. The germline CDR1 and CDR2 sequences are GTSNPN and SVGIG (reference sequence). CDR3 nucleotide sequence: TGTGCCTGGACAGAATTCACTGAAGCTTTCTTT. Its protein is CAWTEFTEAFF.

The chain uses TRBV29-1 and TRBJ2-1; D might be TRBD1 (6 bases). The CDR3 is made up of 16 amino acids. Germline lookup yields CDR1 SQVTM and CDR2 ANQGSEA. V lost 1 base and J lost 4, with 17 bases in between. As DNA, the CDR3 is TGCAGCGTTGAAGCCAGGGGCCTATTTCTTTACAATGAGCAGTTCTTC. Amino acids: CSVEARGLFLYNEQFF.

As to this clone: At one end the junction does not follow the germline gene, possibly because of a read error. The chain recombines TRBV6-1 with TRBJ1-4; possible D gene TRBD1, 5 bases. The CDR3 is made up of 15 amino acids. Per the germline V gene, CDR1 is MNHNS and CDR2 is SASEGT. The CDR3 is CATSAWGGTNEKLFF. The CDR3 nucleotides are TGTGCCACCAGTGCCTGGGGGGGAACTAATGAAAAACTGTTTTTT.

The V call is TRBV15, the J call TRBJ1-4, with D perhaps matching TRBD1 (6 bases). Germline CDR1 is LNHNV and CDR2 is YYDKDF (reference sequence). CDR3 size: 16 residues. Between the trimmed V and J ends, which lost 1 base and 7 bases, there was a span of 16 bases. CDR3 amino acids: CATSRARTVQGEKLFF. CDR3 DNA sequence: TGTGCCACCAGCAGAGCTAGGACAGTTCAGGGTGAAAAACTGTTTTTT.

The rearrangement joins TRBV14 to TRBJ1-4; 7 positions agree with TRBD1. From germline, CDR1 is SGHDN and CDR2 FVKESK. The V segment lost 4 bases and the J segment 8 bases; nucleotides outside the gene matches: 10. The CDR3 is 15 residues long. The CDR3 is CASSPNRGRGEKLFF. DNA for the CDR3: TGTGCCAGCAGCCCTAACAGGGGCAGGGGGGAAAAACTGTTTTTT.

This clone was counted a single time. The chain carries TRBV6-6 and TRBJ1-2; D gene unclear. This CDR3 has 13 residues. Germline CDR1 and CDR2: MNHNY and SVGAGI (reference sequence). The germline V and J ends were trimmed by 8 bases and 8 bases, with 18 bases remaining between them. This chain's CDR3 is CASEHRREEGYTF. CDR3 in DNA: TGTGCCAGCGAGCACCGACGGGAGGAAGGCTACACCTTC.

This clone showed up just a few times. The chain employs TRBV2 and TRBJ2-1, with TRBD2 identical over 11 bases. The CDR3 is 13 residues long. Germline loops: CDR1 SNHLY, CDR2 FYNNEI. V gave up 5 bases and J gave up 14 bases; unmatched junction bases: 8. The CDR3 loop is CASSQIAGGAKFF. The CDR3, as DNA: TGTGCCAGCAGTCAAATAGCGGGAGGGGCGAAGTTCTTC. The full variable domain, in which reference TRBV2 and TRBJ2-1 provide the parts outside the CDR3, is EPEVTQTPSHQVTQMGQEVILRCVPISNHLYFYWYRQILGQKVEFLVSFYNNEISEKSEIFDDQFSVERPDGSNFTLKIRSTKLEDSAMYFCASSQIAGGAKFFGPGTRLTVL.